This paragraph reports one T cell receptor (beta chain). Its antigen remains unknown. Both 60 Vbeta primers and 13 Jbeta primers went into the PCR. Assay used: immunoSEQ multiplex PCR; TCRdb lists only in-frame clones, some missing. Here the sample table reports over 100,000 clones. The CDR3 extends over 12 amino acids. Germline-derived CDR1 and CDR2 are MRHNA and SNTAGT. V lost 10 bases to trimming and J lost 3 bases, with 12 bases between them. The source of the sample is a study of cytomegalovirus exposure and HLA in healthy donors. Findings and limits, study-wide: 87-base-pair reads could not separate some V segments, including TRBV6-2 and TRBV6-3. In a later analysis, a genetic analysis reported fewer productive-TCR N-insertions in an Asian-associated ancestry cluster than the cohort average. A later analysis reported that several of the most significant clusters appeared to be linked to common viral pathogens, among them Epstein-Barr virus.

The sequenced sample consisted of PBMCs. The TCR comes from a man aged 25-45 years in good health and CMV-seronegative. The rearrangement uses TRBV6-4 and TRBJ1-1, with TRBD1 as a possible D gene (6 bases). The CDR3 DNA reads TGTGCCACTCCCACAGGGCACACTGAAGCTTTCTTT. It yields the protein CATPTGHTEAFF.